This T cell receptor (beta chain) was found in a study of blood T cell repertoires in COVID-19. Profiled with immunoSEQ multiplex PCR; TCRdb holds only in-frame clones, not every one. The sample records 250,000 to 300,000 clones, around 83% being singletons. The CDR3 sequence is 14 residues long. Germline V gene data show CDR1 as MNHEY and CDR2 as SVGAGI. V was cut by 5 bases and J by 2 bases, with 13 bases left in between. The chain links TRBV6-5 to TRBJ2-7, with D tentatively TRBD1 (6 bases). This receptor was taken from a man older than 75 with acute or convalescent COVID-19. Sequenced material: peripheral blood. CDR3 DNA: TGTGCCAGCAGTACCCGGGACACAGCCTACGAGCAGTACTTC. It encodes CASSTRDTAYEQYF.